Listed below are T cell receptor beta chains from one sample, sequenced in a study of blood T cell repertoires in COVID-19. Data came from immunoSEQ multiplex PCR; TCRdb stores just in-frame clones and leaves some out. Seen here are 200,000 to 300,000 clones, about 89% observed once, and the top ten hold approximately 2.2%. Sequenced sample: peripheral blood. These receptor sequences come from a woman aged 45-60 years with acute or convalescent COVID-19. Both conserved end residues are part of each CDR3. Each record gives: J gene, D gene, V gene, clone size, CDR3 protein, CDR3 DNA. The D gene is left open where the match is weak. Rows may omit the clone size; those that give it use once, few, many or a size class.

>TRBJ2-7|-|TRBV13|-
CASSLGTENYEQYF
TGTGCCAGCAGCTTAGGGACAGAAAACTACGAGCAGTACTTC
>TRBJ2-7|TRBD2|TRBV19|-
CASSTISGRDVGQYF
TGTGCCAGTAGTACTATTAGCGGGAGAGATGTTGGGCAGTACTTC
>TRBJ2-7|TRBD2|TRBV2|-
CASSEGLAGDEQYF
TGTGCCAGCAGTGAAGGGCTAGCGGGCGACGAGCAGTACTTC
>TRBJ2-1|TRBD2|TRBV11-3|-
CASSLDMTSGSSYNEQFF
TGTGCCAGCAGCTTAGATATGACTAGCGGGAGCTCCTACAATGAGCAGTTCTTC
>TRBJ2-1|-|TRBV24-1|-
CATSDSSLLARGFGNEQFF
TGTGCCACCAGTGATTCCTCCCTATTAGCGCGGGGCTTTGGAAATGAGCAGTTCTTC
>TRBJ1-1|TRBD1|TRBV12-3/TRBV12-4|-
CASSRQGRWEAFF
TGTGCCAGCAGTCGACAGGGGAGGTGGGAAGCTTTCTTT
>TRBJ2-1|TRBD2|TRBV9|-
CASSVDVGLAVRNEQFF
TGTGCCAGCAGCGTAGATGTGGGACTAGCTGTTCGCAATGAGCAGTTCTTC
>TRBJ2-1|-|TRBV5-4|-
CASSLGGIGYNEQFF
TGTGCCAGCAGCTTGGGCGGGATAGGCTACAATGAGCAGTTCTTC
>TRBJ2-1|TRBD2|TRBV5-1|few
CASISSGSKNEQFF
TGCGCCAGCATCTCCAGCGGGAGTAAAAATGAGCAGTTCTTC
>TRBJ2-1|-|TRBV2|-
CASSPERDTYNEQFF
TGTGCCAGCAGCCCCGAACGGGACACTTACAATGAGCAGTTCTTC
>TRBJ2-7|-|TRBV12-3/TRBV12-4|-
CASSSGGYEQYF
TGTGCCAGCAGCTCCGGGGGTTACGAGCAGTACTTC
>TRBJ1-2|-|TRBV2|few
CASSRDINYGYTF
TGTGCCAGCAGTAGGGACATCAACTATGGCTACACCTTC
>TRBJ1-5|-|TRBV27|-
CASSKQGWGNQPQHF
TGTGCCAGCAGTAAACAGGGTTGGGGCAATCAGCCCCAGCATTTT
>TRBJ2-1|-|TRBV5-1|-
CASSLAAGSLAGEQFF
TGCGCCAGCAGCTTGGCGGCCGGCTCACTAGCCGGTGAGCAGTTCTTC
>TRBJ2-7|TRBD1|TRBV7-9|-
CASSTQGRTFSEQYF
TGTGCCAGCAGCACACAGGGGCGGACTTTCTCCGAGCAGTACTTC
>TRBJ1-2|TRBD1|TRBV2|-
CASTGTGGLGYTF
TGTGCCAGCACCGGGACAGGGGGTCTTGGCTACACCTTC
>TRBJ2-4|TRBD2|TRBV18|-
CASSPGASGRNIQYF
TGTGCCAGCTCGCCGGGGGCTAGCGGGAGAAACATTCAGTACTTC
>TRBJ1-2|-|TRBV11-3|few
CASSFPGGYGYTF
TGTGCCAGCAGCTTCCCGGGCGGGTATGGCTACACCTTC
>TRBJ1-3|-|TRBV5-4|few
CASSLGGRPVSSGNTIYF
TGTGCCAGCAGCCTGGGGGGCAGACCGGTGAGCTCTGGAAACACCATATATTTT
>TRBJ2-3|TRBD2|TRBV19|-
CASSREVGTDTQYF
TGTGCCAGTAGTCGGGAGGTTGGGACAGATACGCAGTATTTT
>TRBJ2-1|TRBD2|TRBV28|-
CASRIAGDPYNEQFF
TGTGCCAGCAGAATAGCGGGAGACCCCTACAATGAGCAGTTCTTC
>TRBJ2-7|TRBD1|TRBV2|-
CASSRGPLYEQYF
TGTGCCAGCAGCAGGGGGCCCCTTTACGAGCAGTACTTC
>TRBJ2-5|TRBD1|TRBV6-5|-
CASSSLSRGWETQYF
TGTGCCAGCAGTTCCCTTAGCAGGGGGTGGGAGACCCAGTACTTC
>TRBJ2-7|TRBD1|TRBV6-6|-
CASSQTGNYEQYF
TGTGCCAGCAGCCAGACAGGGAACTACGAGCAGTACTTC
>TRBJ1-1|-|TRBV28|-
CASSFLHGKDTEAFF
TGTGCCAGCAGTTTCCTTCACGGGAAAGACACTGAAGCTTTCTTT
>TRBJ1-1|-|TRBV27|-
CASLALTANTEAFF
TGTGCCAGCTTGGCCCTGACAGCCAACACTGAAGCTTTCTTT
>TRBJ2-5|-|TRBV7-2|once
CASSLLSSGETQYF
TGTGCCAGCAGCTTACTAAGCAGCGGAGAGACCCAGTACTTC
>TRBJ1-6|TRBD1|TRBV7-3|once
CASRLGTGESPLHF
TGTGCCAGCAGACTCGGGACAGGGGAGTCACCCCTCCACTTT
>TRBJ1-1|TRBD1|TRBV28|-
CASSHPQGFVVNTEAFF
TGTGCCAGCAGTCATCCACAGGGGTTTGTGGTGAACACTGAAGCTTTCTTT
>TRBJ2-2|-|TRBV29-1|-
CSAQGGVNTGELFF
TGCAGCGCCCAGGGTGGGGTGAACACCGGGGAGCTGTTTTTT
>TRBJ1-4|-|TRBV18|-
CASSENQVRSATNEKLFF
TGTGCCAGCTCAGAAAACCAGGTTAGATCTGCAACTAATGAAAAACTGTTTTTT
>TRBJ2-5|TRBD1|TRBV5-8|-
CASSSGQGILLETQYF
TGTGCCAGCAGCTCCGGACAGGGAATCCTCCTAGAGACCCAGTACTTC
>TRBJ1-1|-|TRBV7-2|-
CASSFSGGKNTEAFF
TGTGCCAGCAGCTTTTCGGGGGGGAAGAACACTGAAGCTTTCTTT
>TRBJ2-1|-|TRBV21-1|-
CASSKLDLLAEPLNNEQFF
TGTGCCAGCAGCAAACTTGATCTACTAGCCGAACCGTTAAACAATGAGCAGTTCTTC
>TRBJ1-2|-|TRBV5-1|-
CASSREGEDYGYTF
TGCGCCAGCAGCAGGGAGGGGGAGGACTATGGCTACACCTTC
>TRBJ1-5|-|TRBV19|-
CATSGVAGIQPQHF
TGTGCCACATCGGGGGTAGCGGGAATTCAGCCCCAGCATTTT
>TRBJ2-7|-|TRBV3-1/TRBV3-2|-
CASSQGFDGYYEQYF
TGTGCCAGCAGCCAAGGGTTTGACGGGTACTACGAGCAGTACTTC
>TRBJ2-7|-|TRBV7-6|-
CASSLAAGRHFYEQYF
TGTGCCAGCAGCTTAGCGGCGGGGAGACATTTCTACGAGCAGTACTTC
>TRBJ2-5|TRBD2|TRBV10-3|-
CASSGSETQYF
TGTGCCAGTAGCGGGAGTGAGACCCAGTACTTC
>TRBJ1-3|TRBD1|TRBV4-1|-
CASSKPGQGSGNTIYF
TGCGCCAGCAGCAAACCGGGACAGGGCTCTGGAAACACCATATATTTT
>TRBJ1-5|TRBD1|TRBV5-1|-
CASSLTGGNQPQHF
TGCGCCAGCAGCTTGACAGGGGGCAATCAGCCCCAGCATTTT